The T cell receptor (beta chain) described here comes from a study of metastatic and nonmetastatic thyroid tumors. Patients had received no treatment of any kind before thyroid surgery. TCRdb used MiXCR to call clones anew from the PCR reads. The sample has 23,000 or so clones, about 13% seen once. Per the germline V gene, CDR1 is SGHNT and CDR2 is YENEEA. CDR3 length: 14 residues. V lost 5 bases, J lost 1 base, and 8 bases lay in between. The source material was blood. The chain couples TRBV11-3 to TRBJ2-2; D remains unclear. The sequence was obtained from a female donor with papillary thyroid cancer or a benign thyroid nodule (not recorded which). Some clones in this sample may be carry-over from other donors' samples. The CDR3 DNA sequence: TGTGCCAGCAGCCCCCGACAGAACACCGGGGAGCTGTTTTTT. It specifies CASSPRQNTGELFF.